The clone carrying this T cell receptor (beta chain) has only one observation. The data were obtained in a study of control samples from healthy donors and cancer patients. Germline CDR1 is MDHEN and CDR2 is SYDVKM. V lost 4 bases and J lost 1; bases outside the gene matches: 8. The CDR3 covers 16 residues. The method was immunoSEQ multiplex PCR; TCRdb's version includes in-frame clones alone and lacks a portion of them. The sample includes about 160,000 clones, over 95% of them seen just once. Sequenced material: blood. This chain joins TRBV28 and TRBJ1-1; 8 bases map to TRBD1. The receptor's source is a woman in her twenties or thirties in good health. The CDR3 protein is CASSSHRGFGNTEAFF. The CDR3 DNA reads TGTGCCAGCAGTTCACACAGGGGGTTCGGGAACACTGAAGCTTTCTTT.